This T cell receptor beta chain was retrieved from a study of blood T cell repertoires in COVID-19. Looking at the study overall: Collection of acute and convalescent COVID-19 samples took place in the United States, Italy and Spain.

Methods used by the authors: Amplification from reference gene primers served as the basis for estimated nucleated cell counts. Assay: immunoSEQ multiplex PCR; the TCRdb copy retains only in-frame clones and omits some. The V and J calls and clone size were taken over from that table, and D and trimming were inferred from the DNA. The profile shows 150,000 to 190,000 clones, 76% of them singletons. Sequenced material: peripheral blood. This TCR derives from an elderly woman with acute or convalescent COVID-19.

This CDR3 reads CASSDPPLTRTDSNQPQHF. CDR3 sequence (DNA): TGTGCCAGCAGTGACCCCCCTCTCACCAGGACAGATAGCAATCAGCCCCAGCATTTT. J is TRBJ1-5 and V is TRBV6-1, with D maybe TRBD1 (6 bases). CDR1 is MNHNS and CDR2 is SASEGT in the germline V gene. The V gene lost 3 bases and the J gene lost 0 bases, with 21 bases spanning the gap. The CDR3 length is 19 residues.